The 28 T cell receptor beta chains given below trace back to one sample, sequenced in a study of blood T cell repertoires in COVID-19. Profiling relied on immunoSEQ multiplex PCR, and the TCRdb table lists in-frame clones only, not all of them. There are about 230,000 clones in the sample; roughly 88% occur only once, and around 30% lies in the top ten. The specimen was peripheral blood. The source of these receptors is a man aged 40-49 years with acute or convalescent COVID-19.

V gene TRBV4-2 combines with J gene TRBJ2-1, with 8 bases that match TRBD2. The CDR3 is made up of 16 amino acids. V gave up 0 bases and J gave up 2 bases; unmatched junction bases: 3. In germline, CDR1 is LGHNA, CDR2 YNFKEQ. This CDR3 is CASSQEKLAAYNEQFF. The CDR3 coding sequence is TGTGCCAGCAGCCAAGAAAAACTAGCGGCCTACAATGAGCAGTTCTTC.

The chain uses TRBV25-1 and TRBJ1-3; D might be TRBD1 (6 bases). V lost 5 bases and J lost 1, with 12 bases in between. Germline CDR1 and CDR2: MGHDK and SYGVNS. This CDR3 region has 15 residues. The CDR3 is CASSSQGRSGNTIYF. In nucleotides, the CDR3 is TGTGCCAGCAGTTCACAGGGTCGATCTGGAAACACCATATATTTT. The variable domain in full, completed from reference TRBV25-1 and TRBJ1-3, reads EADIYQTPRYLVIGTGKKITLECSQTMGHDKMYWYQQDPGMELHLIHYSYGVNSTEKGDLSSESTVSRIRTEHFPLTLESARPSHTSQYLCASSSQGRSGNTIYFGEGSWLTVV.

The chain carries TRBV10-1 and TRBJ1-2, with D tentatively TRBD1 (5 bases). The CDR3 totals 14 residues. Germline assignment: CDR1 WNHNN and CDR2 SYGVQD (reference sequence). The ends were cut back, 8 bases at V and 4 bases at J, with 17 bases in the middle. CDR3 residues: CASGGTLGGYGYTF. The CDR3 DNA sequence: TGCGCCAGCGGCGGGACTCTGGGTGGCTATGGCTACACCTTC.

The chain is built from TRBV7-6 and TRBJ2-5, with TRBD1 matching 7 bases. Germline V gene sequence: CDR1 SGHVS, CDR2 FNYEAQ. There are 15 residues in the CDR3. Unmatched junction bases numbered 11, after V lost 3 bases and J lost 7 bases. In DNA, the CDR3 is TGTGCCAGCAGCTTGTCCGGGACAGCTTCGGGGACCCAGTACTTC. Translating it yields CASSLSGTASGTQYF.

This chain links TRBV5-1 with TRBJ1-2, with a tentative D call TRBD1 (5 bases). The CDR3 sequence is 14 residues long. CDR1 is SGHRS, CDR2 YFSETQ, per germline. V was trimmed by 0 bases and J by 4 bases, leaving 10 bases between them. CDR3 sequence reads: CASSLGSGSYGYTF. CDR3 in DNA: TGCGCCAGCAGCTTGGGTTCAGGGTCCTATGGCTACACCTTC.

The chain links TRBV19 to TRBJ2-7; TRBD2 agrees at 7 bases. Unmatched junction bases numbered 12, after V lost 3 bases and J lost 7 bases. This CDR3 is built from 15 residues. The germline gives CDR1 LNHDA, CDR2 SQIVND (reference sequence). This CDR3 is CASSIPSGGIGEQYF. The CDR3 DNA reads as TGTGCCAGTAGTATCCCCTCCGGGGGGATCGGTGAGCAGTACTTC.

The V gene is TRBV7-9, the J gene TRBJ1-4; 10 bases are shared with TRBD1. The ends lost 5 bases at V and 6 bases at J; junction bases unmatched: 3. The CDR3 is 14 amino acids. CDR1 SEHNR and CDR2 FQNEAQ come from the germline V gene (reference sequence). CDR3 amino acids: CASSPGTGDEKLFF. The CDR3 DNA follows: TGTGCCAGCAGCCCCGGGACAGGGGATGAAAAACTGTTTTTT.

The chain recombines TRBV9 with TRBJ1-6, with D perhaps matching TRBD1 (6 bases). From germline, CDR1 is SGDLS and CDR2 YYNGEE. The V and J ends lost 4 bases and 9 bases respectively, with 23 bases between them. The CDR3 length is 17 residues. CDR3 sequence (DNA): TGTGCCAGCAGCACTCTTATCCAGCCCGGGGGGCCTTCACCCCTCCACTTT. It translates to CASSTLIQPGGPSPLHF.

CDR3 nucleotides: TGTGCCAGCAGCTTATCTAGCCTCGGGAATGAGCAGTTCTTC. Amino acids: CASSLSSLGNEQFF. J is TRBJ2-1 and V is TRBV7-6, with a weak D call TRBD2 (5 bases). The CDR3 spans 14 residues. Germline assignment: CDR1 SGHVS and CDR2 FNYEAQ. Trimming took 2 bases from V and 7 from J, leaving 12 bases between them.

The chain recombines TRBV13 with TRBJ2-7; 7 bases fit TRBD1. The CDR3 spans 13 residues. With 4 bases clipped from V and 4 bases from J, the junction kept 4 bases outside the gene matches. The germline CDR1 and CDR2 sequences are PRHDT and FYEKMQ (reference sequence). In DNA form, the CDR3 reads TGTGCCAGCAGCTCCCGGGACAGATACGAGCAGTACTTC. It encodes CASSSRDRYEQYF.

The chain uses TRBV19 and TRBJ2-3, with D possibly TRBD2 on 5 matching bases. With 7 bases removed from V and 4 bases from J, the gap between germline ends came to 12 bases. CDR1 is LNHDA, CDR2 SQIVND, per germline (reference sequence). This CDR3 comprises 13 residues. DNA for the CDR3: TGTGCCAGTACCCTTAGCGTGGCAGATACGCAGTATTTT. This gives the protein CASTLSVADTQYF.

The chain is built from TRBV19 and TRBJ1-2; perhaps TRBD1 as D (6 bases). V lost 2 bases to trimming and J lost 8 bases, with 12 bases between them. The CDR3 is 13 amino acids. Per germline, CDR1 LNHDA and CDR2 SQIVND (reference sequence). CDR3 bases: TGTGCCAGTAGTATACACAGGGAAAGCGGCTACACCTTC. Protein product: CASSIHRESGYTF.

This clone has a single count. The chain is built from TRBV28 and TRBJ2-1, with TRBD1 identical over 10 bases. Germline V lookup: CDR1 MDHEN, CDR2 SYDVKM. The CDR3 loop spans 14 amino acids. V was clipped by 6 bases and J by 4 bases; unmatched bases: 3. CDR3 protein: CASRGTGDYNEQFF. For the CDR3, the DNA is TGTGCCAGCAGGGGGACAGGGGATTACAATGAGCAGTTCTTC. Full variable domain (missing parts from reference TRBV28 and TRBJ2-1): DVKVTQSSRYLVKRTGEKVFLECVQDMDHENMFWYRQDPGLGLRLIYFSYDVKMKEKGDIPEGYSVSREKKERFSLILESASTNQTSMYLCASRGTGDYNEQFFGPGTRLTVL.

The CDR3 nucleotides are TGTGCCAGCAGCTTGGCCACAGCCTCTGGGGCCAACGTCCTGACTTTC. Translation gives CASSLATASGANVLTF. This rearrangement joins TRBV5-6 to TRBJ2-6; D unclear. Looked up from germline, CDR1 is SGHDT and CDR2 is YYEEEE. The V gene lost 0 bases and the J gene lost 0 bases, with 7 bases spanning the gap. This CDR3 spans 16 amino acids. Looking up the rest from reference TRBV5-6 and TRBJ2-6 gives the full variable domain: DAGVTQSPTHLIKTRGQQVTLRCSPKSGHDTVSWYQQALGQGPQFIFQYYEEEERQRGNFPDRFSGHQFPNYSSELNVNALLLGDSALYLCASSLATASGANVLTFGAGSRLTVL.

CDR3 loop: CASLLASYNEQFF. CDR3 in DNA: TGTGCCAGCTTGCTAGCATCCTACAATGAGCAGTTCTTC. This chain uses TRBV21-1 with TRBJ2-1; TRBD2, the table's D call, lacks a check against the DNA. TRBV21-1 is a listed pseudogene. The CDR3 runs 13 residues.

V gene TRBV10-2 combines with J gene TRBJ1-2; TRBD1 matches at 7 bases. Trimming at V came to 0 bases and at J to 4 bases, leaving 8 bases not matched to a gene. Germline V gene lookup returns CDR1 WSHSY and CDR2 SAAADI. The CDR3 spans 16 residues. The CDR3 reads CASSESSGQLFYGYTF. In DNA form, the CDR3 reads TGCGCCAGCAGTGAGTCGTCGGGACAGCTCTTCTATGGCTACACCTTC.

This clone was observed a few times. At one end the junction does not follow the germline gene, possibly because of a read error. The chain is built from TRBV6-2 or TRBV6-3 and TRBJ2-1, with unresolved D. Germline loops: CDR1 MNHEY, CDR2 SVGEGT. There are 11 residues in the CDR3. CDR3 residues: CASSIYSEQFF. In nucleotides, the CDR3 is TGTGCCAGCAGTATATACAGTGAGCAGTTCTTC.

V is TRBV29-1 and J is TRBJ2-7; 9 bases match TRBD1. V was pared by 2 bases and J by 2 bases, with 7 bases of the junction left unmatched. Germline V lookup: CDR1 SQVTM, CDR2 ANQGSEA. The length of the CDR3 is 15 residues. DNA of the CDR3: TGCAGCGTTGAATCACCGGGACAGGGCCCCTACGAGCAGTACTTC. Amino acids: CSVESPGQGPYEQYF.

This chain joins TRBV4-2 and TRBJ2-1; 9 bases fit TRBD2. CDR1 is LGHNA and CDR2 is YNFKEQ in the germline V gene. The V and J ends lost 0 bases and 3 bases, in that order; junction bases with no gene match: 9. CDR3 length: 18 amino acids. CDR3 residues: CASSQDRASGTYYNEQFF. In DNA, the CDR3 is TGTGCCAGCAGCCAAGATCGTGCTAGCGGGACTTACTACAATGAGCAGTTCTTC.

The chain has TRBV29-1 and TRBJ1-1; no clear D gene. CDR1 is SQVTM and CDR2 is ANQGSEA in the germline V gene. This CDR3 is 14 amino acids long. Trimming removed 0 bases at V and 4 bases at J, with 12 bases between. The CDR3 sequence: CSVEDLAQITEAFF. The CDR3, as DNA: TGCAGCGTTGAAGATCTCGCCCAGATCACTGAAGCTTTCTTT.

CDR3 residues: CASSQGGAETEAFF. CDR3 nucleotide sequence: TGTGCCAGCAGCCAAGGGGGCGCGGAGACTGAAGCTTTCTTT. This chain links TRBV3-1 (or the pseudogene TRBV3-2) with TRBJ1-1; the D gene is possibly TRBD1 (5 bases). Deletions cut 1 base from V and 5 bases from J, with 11 bases between. The CDR3 runs 14 residues. Looked up from germline, CDR1 is LGHDT and CDR2 is YNNKEL (reference sequence).

The V and J genes are TRBV6-6 and TRBJ2-5, with D tentatively TRBD2 (5 bases). The V gene's germline CDR1 is MNHNY and CDR2 SVGAGI (reference sequence). The CDR3 spans 15 residues. Trimming took 6 bases from V and 1 from J, leaving 15 bases between them. The CDR3 nucleotides read TGTGCCAGCAGACACTCCGGACTTTCCCAAGAGACCCAGTACTTC. Its translation is CASRHSGLSQETQYF.

The gene calls are TRBV7-2 and TRBJ1-2; 7 bases map to TRBD1. Trimming cost V 5 bases and J 4 bases; bases outside gene matches: 10. In germline, CDR1 is SGHTA, CDR2 FQGNSA. There are 15 residues in the CDR3. CDR3 in DNA: TGTGCCAGCAGCCCGCTGAGGGGGCGCGCCTATGGCTACACCTTC. It codes for CASSPLRGRAYGYTF.

The rearrangement joins TRBV18 to TRBJ1-5; D is possibly TRBD1 (6 bases). Per germline, CDR1 KGHSH and CDR2 LQKENI. This CDR3 contains 18 residues. Deletions cut 2 bases from V and 4 bases from J, with 21 bases between. In DNA, the CDR3 is TGTGCCAGCTCACCAATTGCTATAGGGAGTACAGGGAATCAGCCCCAGCATTTT. As protein: CASSPIAIGSTGNQPQHF.

The rearrangement joins TRBV7-2 to TRBJ2-7; 7 bases align to TRBD2. The CDR3 length is 15 residues. Germline values: CDR1 SGHTA, CDR2 FQGNSA. J lost 4 bases, V lost 2 bases, and 8 bases had no gene match. The CDR3 bases are TGTGCCAGCAGCTTATCCCCGGGGGAGGGTTACGAGCAGTACTTC. It encodes CASSLSPGEGYEQYF.

J is TRBJ1-1 and V is TRBV29-1; TRBD1 might be the D (5 bases). Trimming stripped 4 bases from V and 1 base from J, with 16 bases between. There are 15 residues in the CDR3. Germline CDR1 reads SQVTM; CDR2 reads ANQGSEA. The CDR3 region has the DNA TGCAGCGTTGCGGCTAGCGGGGGGTGGAACACTGAAGCTTTCTTT. Its protein is CSVAASGGWNTEAFF.

This clone was detected only a few times. The rearrangement links TRBV5-1 to TRBJ2-1; 9 bases agree with TRBD1. Trimming at V came to 1 base and at J to 3 bases, leaving 5 bases not matched to a gene. The CDR3 is 16 residues long. The germline CDR1 and CDR2 sequences are SGHRS and YFSETQ. In DNA, the CDR3 is TGCGCCAGCAGCTTGAAAATGGACAGGGGCTACAATGAGCAGTTCTTC. Protein sequence: CASSLKMDRGYNEQFF.

This clone occurred once. The V and J genes are TRBV5-4 and TRBJ1-3; a possible D gene is TRBD1 (5 bases). V was trimmed by 0 bases and J by 0 bases, leaving 7 bases between them. Germline V gene lookup returns CDR1 SGHNT and CDR2 YYREEE (reference sequence). The CDR3 has 15 residues. CDR3 sequence: CASSLGTGSGNTIYF. CDR3 DNA: TGTGCCAGCAGCTTGGGAACAGGCTCTGGAAACACCATATATTTT. The variable domain in full, with the rest retrieved from reference TRBV5-4 and TRBJ1-3, is ETGVTQSPTHLIKTRGQQVTLRCSSQSGHNTVSWYQQALGQGPQFIFQYYREEENGRGNFPPRFSGLQFPNYSSELNVNALELDDSALYLCASSLGTGSGNTIYFGEGSWLTVV.